This entry is about one TCR beta chain. Using immunoSEQ multiplex PCR, the repertoire was profiled, and TCRdb retains in-frame clones only, with some absent. The data contain 90,000 to 140,000 clones, over 85% of them singletons. The sample belongs to a study of PD-1 blockade in classical Hodgkin lymphoma. Germline assignment: CDR1 SQVTM and CDR2 ANQGSEA. The germline V and J ends were trimmed by 6 bases and 5 bases, with 17 bases remaining between them. This CDR3 contains 13 residues. Time point of the sample: cycle 4 day 1 (C4D1), after less than 7 weeks of nivolumab. Relapses following autologous stem cell transplantation were seen in all patients, with brentuximab vedotin exposure varying.

This clonotype was sampled from a human donor with classical Hodgkin lymphoma. The J gene is TRBJ2-7, the V gene TRBV29-1; D is perhaps TRBD2 (7 bases). Sequencing used peripheral blood mononuclear cells (PBMCs), obtained before the fourth cycle of nivolumab. The CDR3 DNA follows: TGCAGCGTGGGGGCGGGAGAAGTGGACGAGCAGTACTTC. Its protein product is CSVGAGEVDEQYF.